A selection of T cell receptor beta chains follows, all from one sample in a study of post-analysis software for immune sequencing data. TCRdb recomputed calls from the PCR reads with MiXCR, one row per CDR3 protein. The sample consists of about 770,000 distinct CDR3 sequences, 35% to 55% of them appearing once. The specimen sequenced was blood. The receptors shown here come from a girl aged 10-17 years with multiple sclerosis. CDR3s include the opening cysteine and the closing phenylalanine or tryptophan.

15 TRBV5-6 CASSLLAKETYEQYF
13 TRBV7-2 CASSSGGVNIQYF
14 TRBV7-9 CASRPGASYNEQFF
12 TRBV7-8 CASSRTENEQFF
17 TRBV12-3/TRBV12-4 CAGSLVLRGSSYNEQFF
16 TRBV19 CASSPLDRGMNQPQHF
12 TRBV28 CATTAPGRTQYF
15 TRBV7-9 CASSLVAGAVYEQYF
13 TRBV20-1 CSARVVEDYGYTF
11 TRBV30 CAWNNDNEQFF
14 TRBV6-5 CASRPGQGLKEQYF
13 TRBV28 CASIEAGNQPQHF
13 TRBV7-9 CASSLGSAGRQFF
17 TRBV5-1 CASSYELTGASVYGYTF
15 TRBV7-2 CASSGGTSQADTQYF
15 TRBV7-9 CASSPGLQIYNEQFF
11 TRBV20-1 CSGRSVSEQYF
15 TRBV28 CASSLTGGASKTQYF
14 TRBV18 CASSPGSVQETQYF
18 TRBV7-2 CASSLRRVDPWGRETQYF
13 TRBV6-1 CASSPRLFIEAFF
16 TRBV24-1 CATQPAGAPSYNEQFF
12 TRBV7-9 CASSRDTGTGYF